Below, 23 T cell receptor beta chains from the same sample are listed, as sequenced in a study of cytomegalovirus exposure and HLA in healthy donors. The study ran its PCR with 60 Vbeta and 13 Jbeta primers. Here immunoSEQ multiplex PCR was the method, and the copy in TCRdb shows in-frame clones only, minus some. Here the sample spans approximately 52,000 clones, 65% to 85% being singletons. The sequenced sample was PBMCs. The receptors originated from a female donor in good health and CMV-seronegative.

This clone was observed a handful of times. V gene TRBV27 combines with J gene TRBJ2-1; 14 nucleotides match TRBD2. J gave up 7 bases and V 2 bases, and 4 bases lay outside the gene matches. The CDR3 totals 16 residues. Germline V gives CDR1 MNHEY, CDR2 SMNVEV (reference sequence). The CDR3 sequence is CASSLETSGGANEQFF. In nucleotides, the CDR3 is TGTGCCAGCAGTTTAGAGACTAGCGGGGGGGCTAATGAGCAGTTCTTC.

The chain employs TRBV28 and TRBJ1-2; D call uncertain. CDR1 is MDHEN and CDR2 is SYDVKM in the germline V gene. V was pared by 7 bases and J by 0 bases, with 15 bases between. The CDR3 has 15 amino acids. The CDR3, as DNA: TGTGCCAGCATATCGGTTTCTAGTGCTAACTATGGCTACACCTTC. This encodes CASISVSSANYGYTF.

The chain carries TRBV6-5 and TRBJ2-7; 7 bases agree with TRBD1. Unmatched junction bases numbered 5, after V lost 5 bases and J lost 4 bases. The V gene's germline CDR1 is MNHEY and CDR2 SVGAGI. CDR3 length equals 13 residues. The CDR3 reads CASSPWDSYEQYF. CDR3 nucleotides: TGTGCCAGCAGTCCGTGGGACAGTTACGAGCAGTACTTC.

This chain connects TRBV4-1 to TRBJ2-1, with 10 positions matching TRBD1. Germline CDR1 MGHRA, CDR2 YSYEKL. V was clipped by 0 bases and J by 5 bases; unmatched bases: 10. The CDR3 extends over 18 amino acids. The CDR3 DNA reads as TGCGCCAGCAGCCAAGAGTCAGTCACCGGGACAGGGGACAATGAGCAGTTCTTC. Encoded protein: CASSQESVTGTGDNEQFF.

The chain carries TRBV2 and TRBJ2-5, with TRBD2 identical over 7 bases. Germline values: CDR1 SNHLY, CDR2 FYNNEI. With V trimmed by 5 bases and J by 3 bases, 6 bases remained unmatched. This CDR3 comprises 14 residues. The DNA of the CDR3 is TGTGCCAGCAGTTTTCTGCGGGGGAAAGAGACCCAGTACTTC. The encoded protein is CASSFLRGKETQYF.

The chain links TRBV30 to TRBJ1-6; 7 nucleotides line up with TRBD1. Trimming at V came to 2 bases and at J to 9 bases, leaving 7 bases not matched to a gene. This CDR3 has 14 amino acids. The germline CDR1 and CDR2 sequences are GTSNPN and SVGIG (reference sequence). The CDR3 reads CAWSLDRASSPLHF. In DNA form, the CDR3 reads TGTGCCTGGAGTCTAGACAGGGCTTCTTCACCCCTCCACTTT.

The V call is TRBV18, the J call TRBJ2-1; D remains ambiguous. V lost 6 bases and J lost 0, with 12 bases in between. In germline, CDR1 is KGHSH, CDR2 LQKENI. The length of the CDR3 is 15 residues. CDR3 region: CASSPDWSSYNEQFF. In DNA form, the CDR3 reads TGTGCCAGCTCCCCCGACTGGAGCTCCTACAATGAGCAGTTCTTC.

The V gene is TRBV7-3, the J gene TRBJ2-1; the match to TRBD2 covers 9 bases. The trim removed 0 bases at V and 5 bases at J, leaving 14 bases unmatched. Germline CDR1 and CDR2: SGHTA and FQGTGA. This CDR3 contains 19 residues. In nucleotides, the CDR3 is TGTGCCAGCAGCTTAACGGTTTCTAGCGGGGACTTGATCAACAATGAGCAGTTCTTC. It codes for CASSLTVSSGDLINNEQFF.

The genes are TRBV7-6 and TRBJ2-7; 12 bases align to TRBD2. The CDR3 runs 16 residues. Germline V gene data show CDR1 as SGHVS and CDR2 as FNYEAQ. V was clipped by 0 bases and J by 3 bases; unmatched bases: 3. CDR3 in amino acids: CASSLAPSGRDYEQYF. The CDR3 region has the DNA TGTGCCAGCAGCTTAGCGCCTAGCGGGAGGGACTACGAGCAGTACTTC.

In its sample, this clone was seen a few times. The rearrangement links TRBV5-1 to TRBJ1-2; D uncertain. V was pared by 4 bases and J by 8 bases, with 12 bases between. Germline V gene sequence: CDR1 SGHRS, CDR2 YFSETQ. This CDR3 is 12 amino acids long. CDR3 bases: TGCGCCAGCAGCGAGGATTTCATGGGCTACACCTTC. Residues: CASSEDFMGYTF.

The chain employs TRBV6-6 and TRBJ1-1, with TRBD1 matching 10 bases. Germline CDR1 MNHNY, CDR2 SVGAGI (reference sequence). J was trimmed by 11 bases and V by 2 bases; bases with no gene match: 2. CDR3 size: 12 residues. The CDR3 protein is CASSYDRGPAFF. The DNA of the CDR3 is TGTGCCAGCAGTTACGACAGGGGGCCGGCTTTCTTT.

The chain employs TRBV28 and TRBJ2-7, with 8 bases aligning to TRBD2. Germline CDR1 and CDR2: MDHEN and SYDVKM. CDR3 size: 15 residues. Germline trimming cut 7 bases from V and 3 bases from J; bases unmatched to any gene: 11. The CDR3: CASTSGGSLLYEQYF. The CDR3 bases are TGTGCCAGCACCAGCGGGGGTTCTCTTCTCTACGAGCAGTACTTC.

V is TRBV9 and J is TRBJ2-3; 10 bases match TRBD1. Per germline, CDR1 SGDLS and CDR2 YYNGEE. The CDR3 totals 16 residues. The junction had 5 bases not matched to a gene; V was cut back by 3 bases and J by 1 base. CDR3 nucleotides: TGTGCCAGCAGCGCCCGGGACAGGGGCGGCACAGATACGCAGTATTTT. Translated: CASSARDRGGTDTQYF.

This clone was detected only once. V gene TRBV7-2 combines with J gene TRBJ2-2; possibly TRBD2 for D (5 bases). The CDR3 consists of 14 residues. Trimming took 0 bases from V and 6 from J, leaving 8 bases between them. Germline V gene data show CDR1 as SGHTA and CDR2 as FQGNSA. The CDR3 coding sequence is TGTGCCAGCAGCTTAGCCAGAGGGTCCGGGGAGCTGTTTTTT. It codes for CASSLARGSGELFF.

The chain employs TRBV25-1 and TRBJ2-3, with 8 bases matching TRBD1. The V and J ends lost 4 bases and 1 base, in that order; junction bases with no gene match: 7. The CDR3 runs to 16 residues. Germline V gives CDR1 MGHDK, CDR2 SYGVNS. CDR3 residues: CASSASGGTGTDTQYF. Here the CDR3 DNA reads TGTGCCAGCAGTGCCTCAGGGGGCACGGGCACAGATACGCAGTATTTT.

The chain joins TRBV5-1 to TRBJ1-1, with a possible D match to TRBD1 (6 bases). This CDR3 comprises 14 residues. V lost 0 bases and J lost 5, with 11 bases in between. Germline V lookup: CDR1 SGHRS, CDR2 YFSETQ. The CDR3 coding sequence is TGCGCCAGCAGCTTGGGGACAGCCAGTACTGAAGCTTTCTTT. Translating it yields CASSLGTASTEAFF.

This clone has just a few counts. One junction end does not reproduce the germline sequence, and a read error may be involved. The chain employs TRBV28 and TRBJ2-1; 10 bases are a match to TRBD2. The germline gives CDR1 MDHEN, CDR2 SYDVKM. The CDR3 is 12 amino acids. For the CDR3, the DNA is TGTGCCAGCAGACGGACTAGCGGCCTAAAGGTCTTC. As protein: CASRRTSGLKVF.

The rearrangement links TRBV7-3 to TRBJ1-1; D unresolved. Germline V gene lookup returns CDR1 SGHTA and CDR2 FQGTGA. The ends were cut back, 8 bases at V and 1 base at J, with 11 bases in the middle. CDR3 size: 13 residues. CDR3 bases: TGTGCCAGCGCCCTCGAGGGGAACACTGAAGCTTTCTTT. It translates to CASALEGNTEAFF.

This chain's CDR3 is CASSPGNRILFF. The CDR3 nucleotides are TGTGCCAGCAGCCCCGGAAACAGGATCCTGTTTTTT. The chain has TRBV11-2 and TRBJ1-4; tentative D call: TRBD1 (5 bases). CDR3 length: 12 residues. V was cut by 5 bases and J by 14 bases, with 15 bases left in between. The germline gives CDR1 SGHAT, CDR2 FQNNGV.

The rearrangement joins TRBV11-3 to TRBJ1-2, with D perhaps TRBD1 (6 bases). Germline lookup yields CDR1 SGHNT and CDR2 YENEEA. The CDR3 runs 14 residues. V lost 3 bases and J 4 bases, leaving 12 bases between the germline ends. The CDR3 DNA follows: TGTGCCAGCAGCTTCAGACAGGAGGCCTATGGCTACACCTTC. Its protein product is CASSFRQEAYGYTF.

The chain combines TRBV29-1 with TRBJ2-1; TRBD2 agrees at 11 bases. CDR1 is SQVTM and CDR2 is ANQGSEA in the germline V gene. V trimming: 7 bases; J trimming: 5 bases; junction bases outside the gene matches: 13. This CDR3 region has 16 residues. The CDR3 DNA reads as TGCAGCGCCGTTGTTAGCGGGAGGGCCTCGAACAATGAGCAGTTCTTC. This gives the protein CSAVVSGRASNNEQFF.

The chain joins TRBV9 to TRBJ2-7; TRBD2 aligns across 7 bases. The CDR3 consists of 14 residues. Unmatched junction bases numbered 7, after V lost 4 bases and J lost 3 bases. The V gene's germline CDR1 is SGDLS and CDR2 YYNGEE. This CDR3 is CASSPRGEGYEQYF. The DNA for the CDR3 is TGTGCCAGCAGCCCTCGGGGGGAGGGCTACGAGCAGTACTTC.

The V and J genes are TRBV19 and TRBJ2-3; possible D gene TRBD1, 5 bases. The V and J ends lost 3 bases and 9 bases respectively, with 10 bases between them. Germline V gives CDR1 LNHDA, CDR2 SQIVND (reference sequence). The CDR3 is 12 amino acids. The CDR3 DNA sequence: TGTGCCAGTAGTATCAGGCAGGGAACGCAGTATTTT. This sequence encodes CASSIRQGTQYF.